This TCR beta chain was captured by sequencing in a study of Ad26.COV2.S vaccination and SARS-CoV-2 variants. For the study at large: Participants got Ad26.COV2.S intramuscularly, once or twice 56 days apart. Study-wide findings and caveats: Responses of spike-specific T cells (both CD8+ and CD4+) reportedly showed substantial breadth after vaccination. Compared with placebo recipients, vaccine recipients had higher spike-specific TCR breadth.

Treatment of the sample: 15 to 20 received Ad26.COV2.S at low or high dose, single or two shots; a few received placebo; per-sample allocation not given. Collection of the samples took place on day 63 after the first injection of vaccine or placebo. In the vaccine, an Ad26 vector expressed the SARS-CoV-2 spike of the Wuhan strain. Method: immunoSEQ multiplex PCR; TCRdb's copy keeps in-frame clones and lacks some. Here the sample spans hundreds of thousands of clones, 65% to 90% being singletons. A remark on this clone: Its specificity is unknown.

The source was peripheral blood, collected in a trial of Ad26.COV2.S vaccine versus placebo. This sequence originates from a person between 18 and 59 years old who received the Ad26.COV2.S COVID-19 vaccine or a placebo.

CDR3 residues: CASSSDRGVTEAFF. DNA for the CDR3: TGTGCCAGCAGCTCTGACAGGGGTGTAACTGAAGCTTTCTTT. V and J are TRBV7-9 and TRBJ1-1, with 8 bases fitting TRBD1. Germline loops: CDR1 SEHNR, CDR2 FQNEAQ (reference sequence). V dropped 4 bases and J dropped 5; count of bases not matched to a gene: 6. The CDR3 spans 14 residues.